The 2 T cell receptor beta chains below come from one sample, sequenced in a study of T cells in narcolepsy. Method: immunoSEQ multiplex PCR; TCRdb's copy keeps in-frame clones and lacks some. Of over 25,000 clones listed, roughly nine tenths are singletons. Input material: CD45RA- memory CD4+ T cells from PBMCs. These receptors were taken from a human donor with narcolepsy.

This clone appeared a single time. The J gene is TRBJ2-1, the V gene TRBV11-2, with a possible D match to TRBD2 (6 bases). Germline CDR1 and CDR2: SGHAT and FQNNGV. V shed 4 bases and J shed 7 bases, with 14 bases lying between them. CDR3 length equals 14 residues. In DNA, the CDR3 is TGTGCCAGCAGCTCGCTATCTAGCGTGAATGAGCAGTTCTTC. This translates into CASSSLSSVNEQFF.

In DNA form, the CDR3 reads TGTGCCAGCAGCCAAAGAACCTACGAGCAGTACTTC. Translating it yields CASSQRTYEQYF. This chain connects TRBV7-8 to TRBJ2-7; the D is unclear. CDR1 and CDR2 (germline): SGHVS, FQNEAQ. Trimming took 5 bases from V and 2 from J, leaving 7 bases between them. This CDR3 is 12 amino acids long.